The 29 T cell receptor beta chains given below trace back to one sample, sequenced in a study of response to subunit inactivated influenza vaccine (dated by TCRdb to 2016 to 2019). Library prep was done by RT-PCR. The sequencing machine was an Illumina HiSeq 2500. Clones were called with MiXCR by TCRdb after fastp trimmed the public reads at Q25, and only in-frame beta chains were retained. Every distinct CDR3 protein forms one entry, paired with its most common genes and DNA. Here the sample has hundreds of thousands of distinct CDR3 sequences; around 10% occur a single time. Of the sample, 11% is held by the ten largest clones. These data were likewise used in another study, on T cells expressing NK-cell markers. As that second paper reports: The TCR beta cDNA libraries were made using 5'RACE template switching, a step that added both a universal primer site and unique molecular identifiers.

The material was PBMCs from blood, obtained on the day of vaccination. These receptors all come from a man between 45 and 60 years old who received an inactivated influenza vaccine. Donor details come from another sample of the same person, matched by shared clones.

The rearrangement joins TRBV20-1 to TRBJ2-3, with 10 nucleotides matching TRBD1. Unmatched junction bases numbered 7, after V lost 2 bases and J lost 5 bases. This CDR3 has 15 residues. Germline V gene lookup returns CDR1 DFQATT and CDR2 SNEGSKA (reference sequence). CDR3 nucleotide sequence: TGCAGTGCTAGACCCGGGACAGGGGTCCAAGATACGCAGTATTTT. The encoded protein is CSARPGTGVQDTQYF.

This clonotype was seen a few times. The chain combines TRBV6-1 with TRBJ2-2; 8 nucleotides match TRBD2. V lost 6 bases and J lost 6; bases outside the gene matches: 9. This CDR3 contains 15 residues. Germline V lookup: CDR1 MNHNS, CDR2 SASEGT. The CDR3 nucleotides read TGTGCCAGCAGCCTGGAGGAAGCGGGAGCCGGGGAGCTGTTTTTT. Amino acids: CASSLEEAGAGELFF.

This chain uses TRBV7-2 with TRBJ2-1, with 11 positions matching TRBD2. Germline CDR1 reads SGHTA; CDR2 reads FQGNSA. Trimming took 5 bases from V and 3 from J; bases not matched to a gene: 3. CDR3 length: 15 amino acids. The CDR3 sequence is CASSISGGVYNEQFF. DNA for the CDR3: TGTGCCAGCAGCATTAGCGGGGGGGTCTACAATGAGCAGTTCTTC.

The chain links TRBV18 to TRBJ1-1; D is perhaps TRBD1 (6 bases). The length of the CDR3 is 14 residues. CDR1 KGHSH and CDR2 LQKENI come from the germline V gene. Trimming stripped 3 bases from V and 7 bases from J, with 15 bases between. The CDR3 sequence is CASSPRAGHIEAFF. CDR3 nucleotides: TGTGCCAGCTCACCGCGAGCGGGACACATTGAAGCTTTCTTT.

V and J are TRBV20-1 and TRBJ1-2; TRBD1 agrees at 11 bases. Germline CDR1 reads DFQATT; CDR2 reads SNEGSKA (reference sequence). The CDR3 length is 12 residues. Trimming removed 6 bases from V and 7 bases from J; junction bases left unmatched: 4. CDR3 sequence: CSATDRGPGYTF. CDR3 nucleotide sequence: TGCAGTGCAACGGACAGGGGGCCTGGCTACACCTTC.

V and J are TRBV27 and TRBJ2-1; 8 nucleotides agree with TRBD2. Germline CDR1 reads MNHEY; CDR2 reads SMNVEV (reference sequence). The CDR3 covers 16 residues. Trimming at V came to 4 bases and at J to 3 bases, leaving 8 bases not matched to a gene. The CDR3: CASSYLRGGNYNEQFF. The CDR3 nucleotides read TGTGCCAGCAGTTACCTTCGCGGGGGGAACTACAATGAGCAGTTCTTC.

This clonotype was recorded at least ten times. The chain has TRBV5-6 and TRBJ2-5, with 7 bases aligning to TRBD2. Trimming removed 4 bases from V and 2 bases from J; junction bases left unmatched: 11. The CDR3 consists of 16 residues. Per germline, CDR1 SGHDT and CDR2 YYEEEE. DNA for the CDR3: TGTGCCAGCAGCGGGAAGGTTATGGGACTACAAGAGACCCAGTACTTC. Translated, it gives CASSGKVMGLQETQYF.

This clonotype was observed at least ten times. The chain recombines TRBV7-2 with TRBJ2-1; D gene uncertain. This CDR3 is built from 15 residues. Trimming removed 1 base at V and 1 base at J, with 8 bases between. Germline loops: CDR1 SGHTA, CDR2 FQGNSA. The CDR3 DNA is TGTGCCAGCAGCTTAGTTGGCAGTTCCTACAATGAGCAGTTCTTC. Its protein is CASSLVGSSYNEQFF. Full variable domain (outside the CDR3, taken from reference TRBV7-2 and TRBJ2-1): GAGVSQSPSNKVTEKGKDVELRCDPISGHTALYWYRQSLGQGLEFLIYFQGNSAPDKSGLPSDRFSAERTGGSVSTLTIQRTQQEDSAVYLCASSLVGSSYNEQFFGPGTRLTVL.

This clonotype was counted a few times. V gene TRBV13 combines with J gene TRBJ2-7; TRBD1 might be the D (6 bases). This CDR3 has 13 amino acids. The V and J ends lost 5 bases and 2 bases respectively, with 10 bases between them. CDR1 and CDR2 from the germline V gene are PRHDT and FYEKMQ (reference sequence). CDR3 coding DNA: TGTGCCAGCAGCACCAGGGACACCTACGAGCAGTACTTC. Protein sequence: CASSTRDTYEQYF. Variable domain in full (rest from reference TRBV13 and TRBJ2-7): AAGVIQSPRHLIKEKRETATLKCYPIPRHDTVYWYQQGPGQDPQFLISFYEKMQSDKGSIPDRFSAQQFSDYHSELNMSSLELGDSALYFCASSTRDTYEQYFGPGTRLTVT.

This clonotype was recorded many times. The chain is built from TRBV5-4 and TRBJ2-1, with D possibly being TRBD1 (6 bases). CDR3 length: 13 amino acids. V gave up 4 bases and J gave up 7 bases, with 12 bases separating them. The germline V gene encodes CDR1 SGHNT and CDR2 YYREEE (reference sequence). The CDR3 is CASSLPQGNEQFF. CDR3 sequence (DNA): TGTGCCAGCAGCCTCCCACAGGGAAATGAGCAGTTCTTC. The entire variable domain, with the rest obtained from reference TRBV5-4 and TRBJ2-1, is as follows: ETGVTQSPTHLIKTRGQQVTLRCSSQSGHNTVSWYQQALGQGPQFIFQYYREEENGRGNFPPRFSGLQFPNYSSELNVNALELDDSALYLCASSLPQGNEQFFGPGTRLTVL.

The chain has TRBV5-1 and TRBJ1-4, with D perhaps TRBD1 (5 bases). Germline V lookup: CDR1 SGHRS, CDR2 YFSETQ. The CDR3 length is 16 residues. Trimming took off 0 bases at V and 0 bases at J, with 9 bases between the two ends. The CDR3 region has the DNA TGCGCCAGCAGCTTGGGCGGGGACCCAACTAATGAAAAACTGTTTTTT. Encoded protein: CASSLGGDPTNEKLFF. The whole variable domain, remainder taken from reference TRBV5-1 and TRBJ1-4, is KAGVTQTPRYLIKTRGQQVTLSCSPISGHRSVSWYQQTPGQGLQFLFEYFSETQRNKGNFPGRFSGRQFSNSRSEMNVSTLELGDSALYLCASSLGGDPTNEKLFFGSGTQLSVL.

This clonotype was observed a single time. V usage is TRBV20-1 and J usage is TRBJ1-1; TRBD1 aligns across 7 bases. The CDR3 has 14 residues. CDR1 and CDR2 from the germline V gene are DFQATT and SNEGSKA (reference sequence). V lost 0 bases and J lost 1; bases outside the gene matches: 2. CDR3 protein: CSAREDRTNTEAFF. The CDR3 DNA sequence: TGCAGTGCTAGAGAGGACAGGACGAACACTGAAGCTTTCTTT.

This clonotype was found a few times. The chain carries TRBV3-1 and TRBJ1-5; D gene ambiguous. The CDR3 loop spans 16 amino acids. The V end lost 0 bases, the J end lost 2 bases, and 11 bases lay between the germline ends. The germline V gene encodes CDR1 LGHDT and CDR2 YNNKEL (reference sequence). The CDR3 DNA is TGTGCCAGCAGCCAAGATCTTGGGTATGGCAATCAGCCCCAGCATTTT. It translates to CASSQDLGYGNQPQHF.

This clonotype was picked up a small number of times. The rearrangement joins TRBV28 to TRBJ1-1; no clear D. This CDR3 region has 13 residues. V gave up 3 bases and J gave up 0 bases, with 5 bases separating them. The V gene's germline CDR1 is MDHEN and CDR2 SYDVKM. In DNA, the CDR3 is TGTGCCAGCAGTTTGAGGATGAACACTGAAGCTTTCTTT. Protein: CASSLRMNTEAFF.

The chain carries TRBV7-9 and TRBJ2-7, with 8 bases matching TRBD1. J lost 0 bases, V lost 4 bases, and 5 bases had no gene match. Germline V gives CDR1 SEHNR, CDR2 FQNEAQ (reference sequence). The CDR3 sequence is 15 residues long. CDR3 sequence: CASSSRDRSSYEQYF. In DNA, the CDR3 is TGTGCCAGCAGCTCCCGGGACAGGAGCTCCTACGAGCAGTACTTC.

This clonotype was picked up many times. V is TRBV5-1 and J is TRBJ2-3; D gene ambiguous. CDR1 and CDR2 from the germline V gene are SGHRS and YFSETQ. There are 15 residues in the CDR3. Trimming left V 0 bases short and J 0 bases short, with 8 bases between. The CDR3 protein is CASSLGSASTDTQYF. CDR3 DNA sequence: TGCGCCAGCAGCTTGGGGTCAGCCAGCACAGATACGCAGTATTTT.

This clonotype has a handful of counts. J is TRBJ2-7 and V is TRBV4-3; D is unresolved. Germline values: CDR1 LGHNA, CDR2 YSLEER. The V gene lost 1 base and the J gene lost 4 bases, with 8 bases spanning the gap. CDR3 size: 13 residues. The CDR3 protein is CASSQAVGYEQYF. The CDR3 region has the DNA TGCGCCAGCAGCCAAGCCGTGGGTTACGAGCAGTACTTC.

DNA of the CDR3: TGCGCCAGCAGTGAGTCGCCAGTCATGAACACTGAAGCTTTCTTT. It translates to CASSESPVMNTEAFF. The rearrangement links TRBV10-1 to TRBJ1-1, with D uncertain. Germline CDR1 WNHNN, CDR2 SYGVQD (reference sequence). Trimming shortened V by 0 bases and J by 0 bases, and 8 bases separated the two germline ends. CDR3 length: 15 amino acids.

This clonotype came up many times. The rearrangement links TRBV29-1 to TRBJ1-1; unclear D gene. The CDR3 sequence is 11 residues long. Looked up from germline, CDR1 is SQVTM and CDR2 is ANQGSEA. Trimming removed 3 bases at V and 5 bases at J, with 7 bases between. CDR3 in DNA: TGCAGCGTTGAGGTTTGGACTGAAGCTTTCTTT. Encoded protein: CSVEVWTEAFF.

The rearrangement uses TRBV2 and TRBJ2-1; tentatively, D is TRBD1 (6 bases). Trimming stripped 8 bases from V and 0 bases from J, with 14 bases between. The CDR3 loop spans 15 amino acids. Germline values: CDR1 SNHLY, CDR2 FYNNEI. The DNA of the CDR3 is TGTGCCAGCTCTAACAGGGAAAACTCCTACAATGAGCAGTTCTTC. This gives the protein CASSNRENSYNEQFF.

The V gene is TRBV7-2, the J gene TRBJ2-7, with TRBD2 as a possible D gene (6 bases). Deletions cut 1 base from V and 4 bases from J, with 14 bases between. Germline CDR1 reads SGHTA; CDR2 reads FQGNSA. This CDR3 contains 15 residues. This chain's CDR3 is CASSLESGSWYEQYF. In nucleotides, the CDR3 is TGTGCCAGCAGCTTAGAGTCCGGGAGCTGGTACGAGCAGTACTTC.

The chain has TRBV5-4 and TRBJ2-3, with 7 bases matching TRBD2. The V and J ends lost 0 bases and 3 bases, in that order; junction bases with no gene match: 7. Germline loops: CDR1 SGHNT, CDR2 YYREEE (reference sequence). The CDR3 is 16 residues long. The CDR3 here is CASSLEGGRTTDTQYF. CDR3 nucleotide sequence: TGTGCCAGCAGCTTGGAAGGCGGGAGAACGACAGATACGCAGTATTTT.

This clonotype appeared many times. The rearrangement links TRBV27 to TRBJ2-1, with 10 bases identical to TRBD2. There are 17 residues in the CDR3. With 2 bases clipped from V and 6 bases from J, the junction kept 10 bases outside the gene matches. Germline loops: CDR1 MNHEY, CDR2 SMNVEV (reference sequence). The CDR3 DNA is TGTGCCAGCAGTTTAGTCCGCAGCGGGGGGGCGGGCAATGAGCAGTTCTTC. Encoded protein: CASSLVRSGGAGNEQFF.

This clonotype has more than one count but fewer than ten. The chain is built from TRBV5-1 and TRBJ2-7; no clear D gene. Per germline, CDR1 SGHRS and CDR2 YFSETQ. CDR3 length equals 13 residues. V lost 5 bases and J lost 6, with 15 bases in between. The CDR3 loop is CASSQTAATEQYF. CDR3 DNA: TGCGCCAGCAGTCAAACAGCTGCCACCGAGCAGTACTTC.

The chain couples TRBV7-9 to TRBJ2-3; D is ambiguous. The CDR3 extends over 13 amino acids. With 7 bases removed from V and 3 bases from J, the gap between germline ends came to 11 bases. Germline V gene data show CDR1 as SEHNR and CDR2 as FQNEAQ (reference sequence). Here the CDR3 reads CASKPDITDTQYF. The CDR3, as DNA: TGTGCCAGCAAACCTGATATAACAGATACGCAGTATTTT.

This clonotype was detected many times. The V gene is TRBV29-1, the J gene TRBJ2-2; D call uncertain. The V end was cut by 5 bases, the J end by 4 bases, with 11 bases between. Germline loops: CDR1 SQVTM, CDR2 ANQGSEA. CDR3 length: 13 residues. CDR3 bases: TGCAGCGTTTGGGCCTTCGGCACCGGGGAGCTGTTTTTT. Encoded protein: CSVWAFGTGELFF.

This clonotype was observed many times. The chain recombines TRBV10-3 with TRBJ1-1, with a weak D call TRBD1 (6 bases). The CDR3 totals 15 residues. Trimming stripped 1 base from V and 1 base from J, with 10 bases between. CDR1 and CDR2 from the germline V gene are ENHRY and SYGVKD. The CDR3 nucleotides read TGTGCCATCAGTGAGTGGGGGGGCTCGAACACTGAAGCTTTCTTT. Translated: CAISEWGGSNTEAFF.

The chain links TRBV29-1 to TRBJ1-4, with D possibly TRBD1 on 5 matching bases. The CDR3 is 13 amino acids. V was clipped by 7 bases and J by 7 bases, with 16 bases between them. Germline-derived CDR1 and CDR2 are SQVTM and ANQGSEA. The DNA of the CDR3 is TGCAGCGCAAACCAGGGAAGGGGTGAAAAACTGTTTTTT. Protein: CSANQGRGEKLFF. Filled out from reference TRBV29-1 and TRBJ1-4, the complete variable domain reads SAVISQKPSRDICQRGTSLTIQCQVDSQVTMMFWYRQQPGQSLTLIATANQGSEATYESGFVIDKFPISRPNLTFSTLTVSNMSPEDSSIYLCSANQGRGEKLFFGSGTQLSVL.

The chain uses TRBV7-9 and TRBJ2-1, with 8 positions matching TRBD2. CDR1 is SEHNR and CDR2 is FQNEAQ in the germline V gene (reference sequence). The V and J ends lost 5 bases and 4 bases, in that order; junction bases with no gene match: 13. The CDR3 has 17 residues. The CDR3 DNA reads TGTGCCAGCAGCCCGGGGACTAGTCCCCAATCTTACAATGAGCAGTTCTTC. Its translation: CASSPGTSPQSYNEQFF.